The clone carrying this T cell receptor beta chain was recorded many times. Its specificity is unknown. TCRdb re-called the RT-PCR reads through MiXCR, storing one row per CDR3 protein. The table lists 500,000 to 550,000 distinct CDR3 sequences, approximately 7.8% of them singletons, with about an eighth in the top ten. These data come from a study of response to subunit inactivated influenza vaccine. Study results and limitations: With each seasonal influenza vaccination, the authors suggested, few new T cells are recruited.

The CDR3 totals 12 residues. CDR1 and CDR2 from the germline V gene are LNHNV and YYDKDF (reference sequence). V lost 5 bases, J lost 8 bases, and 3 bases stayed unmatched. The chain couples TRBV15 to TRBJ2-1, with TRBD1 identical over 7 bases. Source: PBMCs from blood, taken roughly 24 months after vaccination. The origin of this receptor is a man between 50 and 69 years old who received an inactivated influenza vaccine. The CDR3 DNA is TGTGCCACCAGCCTGACAGGGTATGAGCAGTTCTTC. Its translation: CATSLTGYEQFF.